This T cell receptor beta chain comes out of a study of beta chain features in type 1 diabetes. The isolated RNA, all of it, was reverse transcribed, so expressed TCRB transcripts were what got sequenced. Clones were sequenced by immunoSEQ multiplex PCR, and TCRdb holds only the in-frame ones, with some missing. In the table there are over 700,000 clones, 15% to 20% of which are singletons. Only a few counts were recorded for this clone. The V gene's germline CDR1 is MDHEN and CDR2 SYDVKM. The CDR3 is 14 amino acids. The germline V and J ends were trimmed by 3 bases and 3 bases, with 9 bases remaining between them.

Sequenced input: naive CD4+ T cells from blood. This sequence joins TRBV28 and TRBJ1-5; D gene unclear. The sequence was collected from a woman aged 18-29 years in good health. The CDR3 nucleotides read TGTGCCAGCAGTTTGTTCCGGGACAATCAGCCCCAGCATTTT. Amino acid sequence: CASSLFRDNQPQHF.